A selection of T cell receptor beta chains follows, all from one sample in a study of blood T cell repertoires in COVID-19. Assay: immunoSEQ multiplex PCR; the TCRdb copy retains only in-frame clones and omits some. Among roughly 170,000 clones, 79% were seen once, and the ten largest hold 7% to 10%. The sample was peripheral blood. These receptors were collected from a woman in her sixties with COVID-19, enrolled during active disease. Each CDR3 is given with its conserved first and last residue. Each record gives: clone size, V gene, D gene, J gene, CDR3 DNA, CDR3 protein. The D gene is left open where the match is weak. A row's size may be missing; if present it is once, few, many or a size class.

>NA|TRBV5-4|TRBD1|TRBJ1-2
TGTGCCAGCAGCCCCGGGACAGCCCAAGCTAACTATGGCTACACCTTC
CASSPGTAQANYGYTF
>NA|TRBV5-8|TRBD1|TRBJ1-1
TGTGCCAGCAGCCCCGAGACAGGGTCACCCTCAGGATCAGCTTTCTTT
CASSPETGSPSGSAFF
>NA|TRBV9|TRBD2|TRBJ2-3
TGTGCCAGCAGCGTTCCTCATCGACTAGCGGGGGGGCCGGGTGGAGATACGCAGTATTTT
CASSVPHRLAGGPGGDTQYF
>NA|TRBV24-1|TRBD1|TRBJ2-2
TGTGCCACCAGTGATTCCACAGGGGGCAAGGTCGGGGAGCTGTTTTTT
CATSDSTGGKVGELFF
>NA|TRBV13|TRBD2|TRBJ2-5
TGTGCCAGCAGTTTGCGGGGGGCGGAGACCCAGTACTTC
CASSLRGAETQYF
>NA|TRBV28|TRBD1|TRBJ1-4
TGTGCCAGCAGTTTATACACAGGGGCAACTAATGAAAAACTGTTTTTT
CASSLYTGATNEKLFF
>once|TRBV9|NA|TRBJ1-1
TGTGCCAGCAGCGTAGCCCCCGAGGGGAACACTGAAGCTTTCTTT
CASSVAPEGNTEAFF
>NA|TRBV6-2/TRBV6-3|NA|TRBJ1-6
TGTGCCAGCAGTCTCGACAGGCCGACTCCAGGCTCACCCCTCCACTTT
CASSLDRPTPGSPLHF
>NA|TRBV5-1|NA|TRBJ1-2
TGCGCCAGCAGCCCCCTGGACAGCCTTATCTATGGCTACACCTTC
CASSPLDSLIYGYTF
>NA|TRBV19|NA|TRBJ1-5
TGTGCCAGTAGCTGGGAGGTTGACAGTTTGATTAGCAATCAGCCCCAGCATTTT
CASSWEVDSLISNQPQHF
>NA|TRBV19|TRBD1|TRBJ1-5
TGTGCCAGTAGTACGCCTCCTGGGACAGGGGGGAAACAGCCCCAGCATTTT
CASSTPPGTGGKQPQHF
>NA|TRBV30|TRBD1|TRBJ1-2
TGTGCCTGCCCGGGACAGATTAACTATGGCTACACCTTC
CACPGQINYGYTF
>NA|TRBV10-3|NA|TRBJ1-3
TGTGCCATCAGTGAGCTGCCTAGAAACACCATATATTTT
CAISELPRNTIYF
>NA|TRBV9|NA|TRBJ1-2
TGTGCCAGCAGCCCAACGAAGGGGAACTATGGCTACACCTTC
CASSPTKGNYGYTF
>NA|TRBV6-2/TRBV6-3|NA|TRBJ2-7
TGTGCCAGCAGTTACCCTACAGGGTTGGGGTCGGGCCGCTACGAGCAGTACTTC
CASSYPTGLGSGRYEQYF
>NA|TRBV6-2/TRBV6-3|NA|TRBJ1-5
TGTGCCAGCAGCCCCGCCCGGACAACCCTTCATAGCAATCAGCCCCAGCATTTT
CASSPARTTLHSNQPQHF
>NA|TRBV5-6|NA|TRBJ2-5
TGTGCCAGCAGCCCCGTGGCTCTGCGGCAAGAGACCCAGTACTTC
CASSPVALRQETQYF
>NA|TRBV6-6|NA|TRBJ1-4
TGTGCCAGCAGTTACAGGGGCCTCGGCGGTGAAAAACTGTTTTTT
CASSYRGLGGEKLFF
>few|TRBV7-9|TRBD1|TRBJ1-6
TGTGCCAGCAGCCTACAGGGGGCGGGAAATTCACCCCTCCACTTT
CASSLQGAGNSPLHF
>NA|TRBV5-6|NA|TRBJ1-2
TGTGCCAGCAGTATACAGGGCCCGGACTATGGCTACACCTTC
CASSIQGPDYGYTF
>NA|TRBV15|NA|TRBJ1-1
TGTGCCACCAGGGAGCTACAGGGTCGCGGCGAAGCTTTCTTT
CATRELQGRGEAFF
>NA|TRBV5-4|NA|TRBJ2-1
TGTGCCAGCAGCTTGGACCCGACAGTCTCGGAGCAGTTCTTC
CASSLDPTVSEQFF
>NA|TRBV19|NA|TRBJ1-3
TGTGCCAGTAGTCAGGGATTCACCTCTGGAAACACCATATATTTT
CASSQGFTSGNTIYF
>NA|TRBV7-9|NA|TRBJ1-1
TGTGCCAGCATGTCGGGGACAAGCACTGAAGCTTTCTTT
CASMSGTSTEAFF
>NA|TRBV24-1|TRBD1|TRBJ2-5
TGTGCCACCAGTGATTTGTATTGGACAGGACAAGAGACCCAGTACTTC
CATSDLYWTGQETQYF
>NA|TRBV15|TRBD2|TRBJ2-5
TGTGCCACCAGCAGATATGGGGAGGGGCGGGAGACCCAGTACTTC
CATSRYGEGRETQYF